These T cell receptor beta chains were read from a single sample in a study of blood T cell repertoires in COVID-19. Some clones are missing from TCRdb's copy, which holds only in-frame ones; the method was immunoSEQ multiplex PCR. There are about 230,000 clones in the sample; around 84% occur only once, and 0.98% lies in the top ten. The sample consisted of peripheral blood. The source of these receptors is a man between 35 and 55 years old with acute or convalescent COVID-19. CDR3s include the opening cysteine and the closing phenylalanine or tryptophan.

CDR3 length,V gene,J gene,CDR3 protein
14,TRBV3-1/TRBV3-2,TRBJ2-7,CASSLGQGSYEQYF
15,TRBV6-5,TRBJ2-7,CASSTQTGASYEQYF
13,TRBV11-2,TRBJ1-1,CASSLARLSEAFF
15,TRBV28,TRBJ1-1,CASSPLGVIGTEAFF
15,TRBV30,TRBJ2-5,CAWSGSGGSRETQYF
15,TRBV19,TRBJ1-3,CASSIPTEPGNTIYF
13,TRBV12-3/TRBV12-4,TRBJ2-7,CASSRVSSYEQYF
13,TRBV5-1,TRBJ1-2,CASSLEQVYGYTF
14,TRBV4-1,TRBJ2-7,CASSQERWGQEQYF
15,TRBV11-2,TRBJ1-3,CASSFTSSSGNTIYF
16,TRBV4-3,TRBJ1-6,CASSQARQYLGSPLHF
15,TRBV6-6,TRBJ2-2,CASSYSAGESGELFF
15,TRBV5-1,TRBJ1-1,CASSSRTGGGAEAFF
13,TRBV5-1,TRBJ2-1,CASSTGGRPEQFF
14,TRBV7-2,TRBJ2-6,CASSLYSGANVLTF
12,TRBV11-3,TRBJ1-4,CASSSEDEKLFF